The 21 T cell receptor beta chains listed next were all sequenced from one sample in a study of a mutant IDH1 vaccine in newly diagnosed glioma (dated by TCRdb to the early 2020s). This specimen's time point label, interpreted: week 47, end of study. A 20-mer mutant IDH1 peptide at 300 micrograms in Montanide made up each vaccine dose, which was injected subcutaneously together with topical imiquimod. These receptors lack a known antigen. The method behind the library was the immunoSEQ multiplex PCR assay. TCRdb limited this immuneACCESS table to in-frame rearrangements with V and J called. A share of clones is missing; checked studies link under half to unresolved V genes, and the rest is unexplained. The sample profile shows about 40,000 clones; approximately 80% of them were found once. Roughly 20% of the sample is in the top ten clones. Sequences were derived from PBMCs, sampled from a glioma patient whose treatment included an IDH1 peptide vaccine. The receptor source for this set is a man between 18 and 35 years old with glioma. Some clones in this sample may be carry-over from other donors' samples.

The chain uses TRBV30 and TRBJ1-1; D is unclear. The CDR3 is 13 amino acids. Trimming left V 0 bases short and J 6 bases short, with 11 bases between. Germline V gene sequence: CDR1 GTSNPN, CDR2 SVGIG (reference sequence). The chain's CDR3 is CAWSVQQIAEAFF. CDR3 bases: TGTGCCTGGAGTGTACAACAGATTGCTGAAGCTTTCTTT.

The rearrangement joins TRBV4-2 to TRBJ1-4; D might be TRBD1 (5 bases). CDR1 is LGHNA, CDR2 YNFKEQ, per germline. The V gene lost 0 bases and the J gene lost 5 bases, with 7 bases spanning the gap. The CDR3 length is 14 residues. The CDR3 loop reads CASSQDRVNEKLFF. Here the CDR3 DNA reads TGTGCCAGCAGCCAAGACAGGGTAAATGAAAAACTGTTTTTT.

The V call is TRBV11-3, the J call TRBJ1-1; no definite D call. The CDR3 length is 14 residues. Germline-derived CDR1 and CDR2 are SGHNT and YENEEA. Trimming stripped 4 bases from V and 6 bases from J, with 15 bases between. The DNA for the CDR3 is TGTGCCAGCAGCTCAGGACTGTCCGGCGCTGAAGCTTTCTTT. Its translation is CASSSGLSGAEAFF.

The V and J genes are TRBV5-4 and TRBJ1-2, with 8 positions matching TRBD1. Germline V gene data show CDR1 as SGHNT and CDR2 as YYREEE (reference sequence). This CDR3 has 14 residues. The V segment lost 2 bases and the J segment 4 bases; nucleotides outside the gene matches: 4. CDR3 region: CASSFQTGAYGYTF. Here the CDR3 DNA reads TGTGCCAGCAGCTTTCAGACAGGGGCCTATGGCTACACCTTC.

In its sample, this clone was seen once. This chain joins TRBV5-1 and TRBJ1-1; D is possibly TRBD1 (6 bases). Looked up from germline, CDR1 is SGHRS and CDR2 is YFSETQ. The CDR3 is 15 residues long. With 0 bases removed from V and 2 bases from J, the gap between germline ends came to 11 bases. In DNA, the CDR3 is TGCGCCAGCAGCTTGGGACAGGCGGGCAACACTGAAGCTTTCTTT. As protein: CASSLGQAGNTEAFF. Complete variable domain (other parts from reference TRBV5-1 and TRBJ1-1): KAGVTQTPRYLIKTRGQQVTLSCSPISGHRSVSWYQQTPGQGLQFLFEYFSETQRNKGNFPGRFSGRQFSNSRSEMNVSTLELGDSALYLCASSLGQAGNTEAFFGQGTRLTVV.

The V and J genes are TRBV7-8 and TRBJ1-5; D is unclear. V lost 2 bases to trimming and J lost 0 bases, with 8 bases between them. The CDR3 sequence is 15 residues long. Per the germline V gene, CDR1 is SGHVS and CDR2 is FQNEAQ. The DNA for the CDR3 is TGTGCCAGCAGCTTATACCTTTATAGCAATCAGCCCCAGCATTTT. Residues: CASSLYLYSNQPQHF. Full variable domain (remainder filled in from reference TRBV7-8 and TRBJ1-5): GAGVSQSPRYKVAKRGQDVALRCDPISGHVSLFWYQQALGQGPEFLTYFQNEAQLDKSGLPSDRFFAERPEGSVSTLKIQRTQQEDSAVYLCASSLYLYSNQPQHFGDGTRLSIL.

V usage is TRBV5-6 and J usage is TRBJ2-3; D call uncertain. V dropped 4 bases and J dropped 6 bases, with 9 bases sitting between them. Germline CDR1 is SGHDT and CDR2 is YYEEEE. The CDR3 contains 12 residues. The CDR3 DNA follows: TGTGCCAGCAGCCTCAGCCGGGATACGCAGTATTTT. Translation: CASSLSRDTQYF.

The CDR3 loop is CASSSSGGINEQFF. CDR3 bases: TGTGCCAGCAGCTCTTCCGGGGGGATCAATGAGCAGTTCTTC. The J gene is TRBJ2-1, the V gene TRBV7-9; 7 nucleotides align to TRBD2. The CDR3 spans 14 residues. J was trimmed by 6 bases and V by 4 bases; bases with no gene match: 6. CDR1 and CDR2 from the germline V gene are SEHNR and FQNEAQ (reference sequence). Filled out from reference TRBV7-9 and TRBJ2-1, the complete variable domain reads DTGVSQNPRHKITKRGQNVTFRCDPISEHNRLYWYRQTLGQGPEFLTYFQNEAQLEKSRLLSDRFSAERPKGSFSTLEIQRTEQGDSAMYLCASSSSGGINEQFFGPGTRLTVL.

This rearrangement joins TRBV27 to TRBJ2-2; D not certain. In germline, CDR1 is MNHEY, CDR2 SMNVEV (reference sequence). Trimming pared 0 bases from V and 4 bases from J, leaving 3 bases between. This CDR3 is 13 amino acids long. The CDR3 spells CASSLSGTGELFF. The CDR3 bases are TGTGCCAGCAGTTTATCGGGCACCGGGGAGCTGTTTTTT.

The gene calls are TRBV27 and TRBJ1-1; D is possibly TRBD1 (5 bases). Trimming removed 7 bases at V and 3 bases at J, with 15 bases between. The CDR3 totals 14 residues. Germline V gives CDR1 MNHEY, CDR2 SMNVEV (reference sequence). The CDR3 spells CASKTWGVYTEAFF. In DNA form, the CDR3 reads TGTGCCAGCAAGACCTGGGGGGTTTACACTGAAGCTTTCTTT.

In this sample, this clone turned up a few times. The CDR3 DNA sequence: TGTGCCAGCAGCTTGCAGGGCGGGGAGCTGTTTTTT. Translating it yields CASSLQGGELFF. The rearrangement uses TRBV5-5 and TRBJ2-2; a weak D match, TRBD1 (5 bases). This CDR3 is 12 amino acids long. Trimming cost V 1 base and J 7 bases, with 5 bases left between them. Germline V gene lookup returns CDR1 SGHKS and CDR2 YYEKEE (reference sequence).

The chain uses TRBV10-2 and TRBJ2-7; D unclear. Germline V lookup: CDR1 WSHSY, CDR2 SAAADI. Trimming stripped 8 bases from V and 6 bases from J, with 8 bases between. The CDR3 is 10 residues long. CDR3 sequence: CASGPVEQYF. The CDR3, as DNA: TGCGCCAGCGGACCTGTCGAGCAGTACTTC.

The rearrangement links TRBV27 to TRBJ1-1, with D unclear. The CDR3 has 13 amino acids. Looked up from germline, CDR1 is MNHEY and CDR2 is SMNVEV (reference sequence). The ends were cut back, 2 bases at V and 1 base at J, with 5 bases in the middle. CDR3 nucleotide sequence: TGTGCCAGCAGTTTAACTCAGAACACTGAAGCTTTCTTT. As protein: CASSLTQNTEAFF.

This clone has a single count. This sequence joins TRBV9 and TRBJ1-4; D is unclear. Per the germline V gene, CDR1 is SGDLS and CDR2 is YYNGEE. Trimming took off 0 bases at V and 4 bases at J, with 10 bases between the two ends. CDR3 size: 15 residues. CDR3 protein: CASSVGTDFNEKLFF. The DNA of the CDR3 is TGTGCCAGCAGCGTAGGGACGGACTTTAATGAAAAACTGTTTTTT.

The chain links TRBV6-6 to TRBJ2-7; possibly TRBD1 for D (6 bases). This CDR3 is built from 14 residues. Germline V gene data show CDR1 as MNHNY and CDR2 as SVGAGI (reference sequence). Trimming cost V 6 bases and J 5 bases, with 17 bases left between them. The CDR3 DNA reads TGTGCCAGCAGCAAAGGACAGTCGACCGACGAGCAGTACTTC. Amino acid sequence: CASSKGQSTDEQYF.

V is TRBV7-9 and J is TRBJ1-1; 7 bases fit TRBD1. The CDR3 is 13 residues long. V dropped 5 bases and J dropped 2; count of bases not matched to a gene: 2. Germline assignment: CDR1 SEHNR and CDR2 FQNEAQ (reference sequence). CDR3 in DNA: TGTGCCAGCAGCCGACAGGGAAACACTGAAGCTTTCTTT. Amino acid sequence: CASSRQGNTEAFF.

The rearrangement links TRBV19 to TRBJ1-1; D not certain. The germline V gene encodes CDR1 LNHDA and CDR2 SQIVND (reference sequence). The CDR3 has 13 residues. Deletions cut 7 bases from V and 4 bases from J, with 13 bases between. The CDR3 nucleotides read TGTGCCAGTACCCTGATTGCGAGCACTGAAGCTTTCTTT. Its protein is CASTLIASTEAFF.

The gene calls are TRBV11-3 and TRBJ1-6; TRBD1 matches at 7 bases. V trimming: 11 bases; J trimming: 0 bases; junction bases outside the gene matches: 10. Germline CDR1 reads SGHNT; CDR2 reads YENEEA. The CDR3 runs 16 residues. CDR3 coding DNA: TGTGCCCCAGGGGGAGGAGGGAGCTCCTATAATTCACCCCTCCACTTT. This encodes CAPGGGGSSYNSPLHF.

This chain joins TRBV5-4 and TRBJ2-5; TRBD1 matches at 8 bases. CDR1 SGHNT and CDR2 YYREEE come from the germline V gene (reference sequence). V lost 4 bases, J lost 7 bases, and 15 bases stayed unmatched. The CDR3 length is 16 residues. CDR3: CASSPWDRQSKRTQYF. The CDR3 DNA reads TGTGCCAGCAGCCCCTGGGACAGGCAATCGAAGCGGACCCAGTACTTC. Variable domain in full (rest from reference TRBV5-4 and TRBJ2-5): ETGVTQSPTHLIKTRGQQVTLRCSSQSGHNTVSWYQQALGQGPQFIFQYYREEENGRGNFPPRFSGLQFPNYSSELNVNALELDDSALYLCASSPWDRQSKRTQYFGPGTRLLVL.

The CDR3 DNA follows: TGTGCCAGCCGACTCGGGGCGAACACTGAAGCTTTCTTT. Protein product: CASRLGANTEAFF. The V gene is TRBV19, the J gene TRBJ1-1, with D possibly TRBD1 on 5 matching bases. The CDR3 contains 13 residues. Looked up from germline, CDR1 is LNHDA and CDR2 is SQIVND (reference sequence). Trimming stripped 9 bases from V and 1 base from J, with 12 bases between.

V is TRBV5-1 and J is TRBJ2-1; 8 bases are shared with TRBD2. Trimming cost V 5 bases and J 8 bases; bases outside gene matches: 9. Germline V gives CDR1 SGHRS, CDR2 YFSETQ. CDR3 length equals 14 residues. The CDR3 loop reads CASRLAGTWDEQFF. The CDR3 bases are TGCGCCAGCAGGTTAGCGGGGACCTGGGATGAGCAGTTCTTC.